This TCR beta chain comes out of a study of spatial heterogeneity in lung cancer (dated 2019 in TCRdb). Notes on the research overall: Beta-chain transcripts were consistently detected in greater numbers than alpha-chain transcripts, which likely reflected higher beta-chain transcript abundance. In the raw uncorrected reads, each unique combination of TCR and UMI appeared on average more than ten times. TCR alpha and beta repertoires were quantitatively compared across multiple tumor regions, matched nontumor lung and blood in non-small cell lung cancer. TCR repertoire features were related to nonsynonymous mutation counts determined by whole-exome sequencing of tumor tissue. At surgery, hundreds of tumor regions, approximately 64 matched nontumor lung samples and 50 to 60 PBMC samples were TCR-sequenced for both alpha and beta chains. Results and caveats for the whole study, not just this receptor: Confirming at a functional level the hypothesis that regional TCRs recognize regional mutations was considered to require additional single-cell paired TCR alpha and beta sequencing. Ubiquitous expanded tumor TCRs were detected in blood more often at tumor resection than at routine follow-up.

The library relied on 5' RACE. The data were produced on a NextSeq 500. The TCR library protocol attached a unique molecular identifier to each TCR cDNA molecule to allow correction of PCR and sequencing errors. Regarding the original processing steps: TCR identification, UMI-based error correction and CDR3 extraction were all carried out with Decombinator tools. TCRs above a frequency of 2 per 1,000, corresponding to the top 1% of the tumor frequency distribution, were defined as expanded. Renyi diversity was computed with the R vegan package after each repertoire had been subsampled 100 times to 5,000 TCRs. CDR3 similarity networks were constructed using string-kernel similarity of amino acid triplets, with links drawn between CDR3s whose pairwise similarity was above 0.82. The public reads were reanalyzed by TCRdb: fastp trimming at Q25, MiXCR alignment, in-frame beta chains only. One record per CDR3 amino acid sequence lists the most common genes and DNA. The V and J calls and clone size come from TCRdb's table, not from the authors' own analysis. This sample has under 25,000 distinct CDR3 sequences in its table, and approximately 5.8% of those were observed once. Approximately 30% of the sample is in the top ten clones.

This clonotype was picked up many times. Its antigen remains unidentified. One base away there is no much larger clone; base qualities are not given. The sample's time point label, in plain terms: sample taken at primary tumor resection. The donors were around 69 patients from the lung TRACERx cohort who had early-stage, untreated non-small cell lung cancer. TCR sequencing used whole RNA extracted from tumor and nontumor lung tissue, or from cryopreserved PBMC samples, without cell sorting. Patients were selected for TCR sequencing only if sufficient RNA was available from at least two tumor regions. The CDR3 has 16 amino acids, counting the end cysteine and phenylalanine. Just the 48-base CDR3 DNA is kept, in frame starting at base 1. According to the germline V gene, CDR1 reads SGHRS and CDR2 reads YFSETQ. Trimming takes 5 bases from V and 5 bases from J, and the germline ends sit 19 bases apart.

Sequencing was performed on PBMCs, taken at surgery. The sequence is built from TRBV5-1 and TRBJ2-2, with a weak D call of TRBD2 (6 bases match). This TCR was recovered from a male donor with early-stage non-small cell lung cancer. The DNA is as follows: TGCGCCAGCAGAGAAACCTTGGGACTTTCTACCGGGGAGCTGTTTTTT. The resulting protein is CASRETLGLSTGELFF.